Listed here is a single TCR beta chain. Its antigen is not known. PCR primers comprised 60 Vbeta and 13 Jbeta primers. Some clones are missing from TCRdb's copy, which holds only in-frame ones; the method was immunoSEQ multiplex PCR. The table includes 90,000 to 150,000 clones, 60% to 85% detected once. The data originate from a study of cytomegalovirus exposure and HLA in healthy donors. The CDR3 has 12 amino acids. In germline, CDR1 is SGHRS, CDR2 YFSETQ. Trimming left V 2 bases short and J 6 bases short, with 9 bases between. At collection, donors were nominally healthy, but unrecorded immune exposures were probable. Broader study findings: Reportedly, fewer N-insertions than the roughly 700-donor mean appeared in an Asian-associated ancestry cluster in a later analysis. In an earlier analysis, most TCR beta V segments were productive about 90% or about 30% of the time.

This chain joins TRBV5-1 and TRBJ2-7, with D tentatively TRBD1 (5 bases). The sequence came from a man in his fifties or sixties in good health and CMV-seropositive. Sequencing was performed on PBMCs. This chain's CDR3 is CASSFGTGEQYF. The CDR3 DNA is TGCGCCAGCAGCTTTGGAACAGGCGAGCAGTACTTC.